Sequencing of this T cell receptor beta chain was carried out in a study of blood T cell repertoires in COVID-19. Patients in Seattle were enrolled during active infection, then followed longitudinally. The V gene's germline CDR1 is SGHRS and CDR2 YFSETQ. The CDR3 loop spans 15 amino acids. With 0 bases removed from V and 10 bases from J, the gap between germline ends came to 14 bases. Source study methods: Reference gene primer amplification gave nucleated cell count estimates. Sequenced by immunoSEQ multiplex PCR; TCRdb stores in-frame clones only, minus some. The V and J calls and clone size are taken from that table; D and trimming were inferred from the DNA. The sample consists of roughly 70,000 clones, roughly 88% of them appearing once.

This TCR was recovered from a man aged 50 to 59 with COVID-19, enrolled during active disease. Sequenced sample: peripheral blood. The V call is TRBV5-1, the J call TRBJ1-6, with D uncertain. CDR3 sequence: CASSLDPGRQSPLHF. The CDR3 DNA reads as TGCGCCAGCAGCTTGGATCCGGGGAGGCAATCACCCCTCCACTTT.